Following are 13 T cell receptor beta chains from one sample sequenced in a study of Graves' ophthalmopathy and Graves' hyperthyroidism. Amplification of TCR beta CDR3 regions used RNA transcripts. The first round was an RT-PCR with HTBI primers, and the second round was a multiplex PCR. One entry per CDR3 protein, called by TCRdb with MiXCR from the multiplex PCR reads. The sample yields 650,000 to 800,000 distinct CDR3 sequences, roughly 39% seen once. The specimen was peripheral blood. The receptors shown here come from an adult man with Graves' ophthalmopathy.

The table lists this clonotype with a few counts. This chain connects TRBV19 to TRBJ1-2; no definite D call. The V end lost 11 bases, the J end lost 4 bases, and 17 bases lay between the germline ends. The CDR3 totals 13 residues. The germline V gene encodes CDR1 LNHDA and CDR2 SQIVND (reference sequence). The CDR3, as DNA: TGTGCCTTAACTTTCGGACTCAGCTATGGCTACACCTTC. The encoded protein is CALTFGLSYGYTF.

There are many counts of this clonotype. CDR3 sequence: CASSFLIGGELFF. The CDR3 region has the DNA TGTGCCAGCAGCTTCCTAATCGGCGGGGAGCTGTTTTTT. V usage is TRBV7-8 and J usage is TRBJ2-2; D remains ambiguous. V was cut by 3 bases and J by 7 bases, with 9 bases left in between. The CDR3 extends over 13 amino acids. Per germline, CDR1 SGHVS and CDR2 FQNEAQ.

CDR3 in amino acids: CASSSDPERTGAFNYGYTF. The CDR3 DNA reads as TGTGCCAGCAGCTCGGACCCTGAGAGGACAGGGGCCTTTAACTATGGCTACACCTTC. The chain employs TRBV7-9 and TRBJ1-2; 9 bases align to TRBD1. Per germline, CDR1 SEHNR and CDR2 FQNEAQ (reference sequence). The CDR3 totals 19 residues. Trimming took 4 bases from V and 1 from J; bases not matched to a gene: 16.

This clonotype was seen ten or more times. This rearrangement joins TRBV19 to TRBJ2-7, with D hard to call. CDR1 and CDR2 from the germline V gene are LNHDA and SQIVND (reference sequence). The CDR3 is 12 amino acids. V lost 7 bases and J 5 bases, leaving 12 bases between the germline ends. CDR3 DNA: TGTGCCAGTATTTCCCCCGGCCACGAGCAGTACTTC. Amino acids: CASISPGHEQYF.

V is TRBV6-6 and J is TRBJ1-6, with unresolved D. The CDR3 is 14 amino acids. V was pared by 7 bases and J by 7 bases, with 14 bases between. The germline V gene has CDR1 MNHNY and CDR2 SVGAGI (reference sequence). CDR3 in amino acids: CASIPGSINSPLHF. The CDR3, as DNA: TGTGCCAGCATCCCGGGCTCGATAAATTCACCCCTCCACTTT.

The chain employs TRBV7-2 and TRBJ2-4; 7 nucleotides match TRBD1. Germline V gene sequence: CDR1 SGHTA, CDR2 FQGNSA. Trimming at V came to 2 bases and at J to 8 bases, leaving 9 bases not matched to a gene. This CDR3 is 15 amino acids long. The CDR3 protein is CASSLLPDRADIQYF. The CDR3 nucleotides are TGTGCCAGCAGCTTACTCCCCGACAGGGCGGACATTCAGTACTTC.

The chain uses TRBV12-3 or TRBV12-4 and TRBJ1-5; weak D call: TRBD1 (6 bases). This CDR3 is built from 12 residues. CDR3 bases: TGTGCTAGTGGTTTGGCTACAGGGTCCGAGCATTTT. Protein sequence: CASGLATGSEHF.

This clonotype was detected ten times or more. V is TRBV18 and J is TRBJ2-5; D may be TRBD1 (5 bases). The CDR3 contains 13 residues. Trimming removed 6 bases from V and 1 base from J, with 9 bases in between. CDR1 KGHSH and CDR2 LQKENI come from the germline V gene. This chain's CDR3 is CASSRTPQETQYF. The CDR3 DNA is TGTGCCAGCTCTCGGACACCCCAAGAGACCCAGTACTTC.

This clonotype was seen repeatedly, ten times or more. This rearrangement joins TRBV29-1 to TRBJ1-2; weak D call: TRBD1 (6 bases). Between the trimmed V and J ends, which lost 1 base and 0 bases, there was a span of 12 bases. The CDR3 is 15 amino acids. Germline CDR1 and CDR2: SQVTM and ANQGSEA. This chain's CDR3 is CSVEAQQGPNYGYTF. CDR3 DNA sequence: TGCAGCGTTGAAGCCCAACAGGGTCCTAACTATGGCTACACCTTC.

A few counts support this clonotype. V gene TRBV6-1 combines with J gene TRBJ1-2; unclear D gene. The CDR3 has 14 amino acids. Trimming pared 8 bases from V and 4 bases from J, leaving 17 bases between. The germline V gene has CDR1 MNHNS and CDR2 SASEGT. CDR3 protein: CASWIGHGSYGYTF. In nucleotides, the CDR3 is TGTGCCAGCTGGATAGGGCATGGGAGCTATGGCTACACCTTC.

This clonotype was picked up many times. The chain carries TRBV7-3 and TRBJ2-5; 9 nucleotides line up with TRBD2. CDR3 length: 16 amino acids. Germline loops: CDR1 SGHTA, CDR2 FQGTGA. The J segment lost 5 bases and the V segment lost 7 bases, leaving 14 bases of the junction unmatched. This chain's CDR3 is CASTRQSREGQETQYF. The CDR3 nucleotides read TGTGCCAGCACCAGGCAATCGCGGGAGGGCCAGGAGACCCAGTACTTC.

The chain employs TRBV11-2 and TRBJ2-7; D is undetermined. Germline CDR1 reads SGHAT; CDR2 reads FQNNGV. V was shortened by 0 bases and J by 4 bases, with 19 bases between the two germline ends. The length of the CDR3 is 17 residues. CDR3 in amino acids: CASSLEVGRYMAYEQYF. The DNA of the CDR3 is TGTGCCAGCAGCTTAGAAGTGGGCAGGTATATGGCTTACGAGCAGTACTTC.

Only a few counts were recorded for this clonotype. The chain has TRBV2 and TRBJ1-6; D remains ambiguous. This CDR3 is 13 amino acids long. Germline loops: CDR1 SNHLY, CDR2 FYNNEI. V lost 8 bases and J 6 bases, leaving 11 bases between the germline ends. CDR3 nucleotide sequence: TGTGCCAGCGCCTTAACTTTTAATTCACCCCTCCACTTT. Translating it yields CASALTFNSPLHF.